The 21 T cell receptor beta chains below all came from one sample that was sequenced in a study of blood T cell repertoires in COVID-19. The protocol was immunoSEQ multiplex PCR, while the TCRdb copy is restricted to in-frame clones and leaves out a portion. The sample yields some 70,000 clones, 75% to 80% seen once. Sequencing input: peripheral blood. These receptors were collected from a woman aged 60 to 75 with acute or convalescent COVID-19.

The chain links TRBV7-6 to TRBJ2-5; D unclear. Trimming took 0 bases from V and 3 from J, leaving 11 bases between them. CDR1 and CDR2 (germline): SGHVS, FNYEAQ. This CDR3 is 15 amino acids long. The CDR3 here is CASSLAPGRKETQYF. The DNA of the CDR3 is TGTGCCAGCAGCTTAGCCCCAGGAAGGAAAGAGACCCAGTACTTC. The full variable domain, with the rest looked up from reference TRBV7-6 and TRBJ2-5, is GAGVSQSPRYKVTKRGQDVALRCDPISGHVSLYWYRQALGQGPEFLTYFNYEAQQDKSGLPNDRFSAERPEGSISTLTIQRTEQRDSAMYRCASSLAPGRKETQYFGPGTRLLVL.

This chain joins TRBV14 and TRBJ2-3, with D possibly matching TRBD1 (5 bases). V was clipped by 3 bases and J by 4 bases, with 14 bases between them. This CDR3 has 15 amino acids. Germline values: CDR1 SGHDN, CDR2 FVKESK. CDR3 coding DNA: TGTGCCAGCAGCCATTCTGGGTGGGGCCCAGATACGCAGTATTTT. Translated: CASSHSGWGPDTQYF.

In nucleotides, the CDR3 is TGCGCCAGCAGCTTACAGGGTGGTGGCTACACCTTC. It encodes CASSLQGGGYTF. The V and J genes are TRBV5-1 and TRBJ1-2, with D perhaps matching TRBD1 (6 bases). The CDR3 runs 12 residues. Germline V gives CDR1 SGHRS, CDR2 YFSETQ. Trimming stripped 2 bases from V and 7 bases from J, with 9 bases between.

The CDR3 DNA reads as TGTGCCAGCACTATGGGGGGACAGGGCCCCTACGAGCAGTACTTC. It encodes CASTMGGQGPYEQYF. The chain carries TRBV2 and TRBJ2-7, with 9 bases fitting TRBD1. J lost 2 bases, V lost 7 bases, and 9 bases had no gene match. Germline V gene lookup returns CDR1 SNHLY and CDR2 FYNNEI. The CDR3 consists of 15 residues.

The chain joins TRBV15 to TRBJ1-2; TRBD1 matches 7 bases. Losses at the gene ends were 0 bases for V and 8 bases for J; bases not matched to a gene: 9. The CDR3 spans 15 residues. The V gene's germline CDR1 is LNHNV and CDR2 YYDKDF (reference sequence). CDR3 sequence: CATSRDTRGTHGYTF. The CDR3 nucleotides read TGTGCCACCAGCAGAGATACCAGGGGGACCCACGGCTACACCTTC. The full variable domain, completed using reference TRBV15 and TRBJ1-2, is DAMVIQNPRYQVTQFGKPVTLSCSQTLNHNVMYWYQQKSSQAPKLLFHYYDKDFNNEADTPDNFQSRRPNTSFCFLDIRSPGLGDTAMYLCATSRDTRGTHGYTFGSGTRLTVV.

The chain recombines TRBV6-2 or TRBV6-3 with TRBJ2-7; D is perhaps TRBD1 (5 bases). V was shortened by 6 bases and J by 3 bases, with 21 bases between the two germline ends. This CDR3 region has 16 residues. Germline lookup yields CDR1 MNHEY and CDR2 SVGEGT. In DNA form, the CDR3 reads TGTGCCAGCAGCCGGGTTAGCCGGACAAGAAACTACGAGCAGTACTTC. Protein sequence: CASSRVSRTRNYEQYF.

The gene calls are TRBV4-3 and TRBJ1-4; TRBD1 matches at 8 bases. CDR3 length equals 19 residues. CDR1 LGHNA and CDR2 YSLEER come from the germline V gene. V shed 0 bases, J shed 6 bases, and the junction held 15 bases outside the gene matches. The CDR3 DNA sequence: TGCGCCAGCAGCCAAGAAGTGGACAGGGCTCTCGGTGTTGATGAAAAACTGTTTTTT. Its translation: CASSQEVDRALGVDEKLFF.

This chain joins TRBV19 and TRBJ2-1, with D tentatively TRBD1 (5 bases). V gave up 1 base and J gave up 2 bases, with 18 bases separating them. Germline assignment: CDR1 LNHDA and CDR2 SQIVND (reference sequence). The CDR3 runs to 18 residues. The CDR3: CASSIVFRDRDPYNEQFF. As DNA, the CDR3 is TGTGCCAGTAGTATAGTCTTCCGCGACAGAGATCCCTACAATGAGCAGTTCTTC.

This chain joins TRBV7-8 and TRBJ2-2; TRBD1 is a possible D gene (6 bases). Looked up from germline, CDR1 is SGHVS and CDR2 is FQNEAQ. Trimming took off 6 bases at V and 1 base at J, with 15 bases between the two ends. The CDR3 runs to 16 residues. Here the CDR3 reads CASSRIGGQNTGELFF. The CDR3 bases are TGTGCCAGCAGTCGTATAGGGGGTCAGAACACCGGGGAGCTGTTTTTT.

This clone was recorded a few times. CDR3 protein: CASSLGSGTGASEQFF. CDR3 in DNA: TGTGCCAGCAGCTTGGGTTCCGGGACAGGGGCTTCTGAGCAGTTCTTC. V gene TRBV7-2 combines with J gene TRBJ2-1, with 10 nucleotides matching TRBD1. Germline loops: CDR1 SGHTA, CDR2 FQGNSA. Trimming took 3 bases from V and 9 from J; bases not matched to a gene: 11. The CDR3 is 16 residues long.

The chain has TRBV6-1 and TRBJ1-5; 7 nucleotides align to TRBD1. The CDR3 is 18 amino acids. CDR1 is MNHNS, CDR2 SASEGT, per germline. With V trimmed by 4 bases and J by 0 bases, 12 bases remained unmatched. The CDR3 sequence is CASSAPGDSHYSNQPQHF. CDR3 in DNA: TGTGCCAGCAGTGCCCCCGGGGACAGCCACTATAGCAATCAGCCCCAGCATTTT.

The V and J genes are TRBV5-1 and TRBJ2-3; D possibly corresponds to TRBD1 (5 bases). Trimming shortened V by 0 bases and J by 7 bases, and 12 bases separated the two germline ends. Germline V gene sequence: CDR1 SGHRS, CDR2 YFSETQ. The CDR3 loop spans 14 amino acids. The CDR3 nucleotides read TGCGCCAGCAGCTTGGCAGGGAACCCCCATACGCAGTATTTT. The encoded protein is CASSLAGNPHTQYF.

The chain uses TRBV7-9 and TRBJ1-1; D is ambiguous. Between the trimmed V and J ends, which lost 8 bases and 1 base, there was a span of 8 bases. CDR1 is SEHNR and CDR2 is FQNEAQ in the germline V gene (reference sequence). This CDR3 comprises 12 residues. For the CDR3, the DNA is TGTGCCAGCCGACAAGAGAACACTGAAGCTTTCTTT. The encoded protein is CASRQENTEAFF. Based on the CDR3 plus reference TRBV7-9 and TRBJ1-1, the full variable domain is DTGVSQNPRHKITKRGQNVTFRCDPISEHNRLYWYRQTLGQGPEFLTYFQNEAQLEKSRLLSDRFSAERPKGSFSTLEIQRTEQGDSAMYLCASRQENTEAFFGQGTRLTVV.

This clone was seen more than once but under ten times. The chain is built from TRBV7-9 and TRBJ1-2; D uncertain. CDR1 is SEHNR, CDR2 FQNEAQ, per germline (reference sequence). The CDR3 runs to 14 residues. V was clipped by 1 base and J by 4 bases, with 10 bases between them. The CDR3 DNA reads as TGTGCCAGCAGCTTAGGTTCCGGGTCCTATGGCTACACCTTC. This gives the protein CASSLGSGSYGYTF. Looking up the rest from reference TRBV7-9 and TRBJ1-2 gives the full variable domain: DTGVSQNPRHKITKRGQNVTFRCDPISEHNRLYWYRQTLGQGPEFLTYFQNEAQLEKSRLLSDRFSAERPKGSFSTLEIQRTEQGDSAMYLCASSLGSGSYGYTFGSGTRLTVV.

There are many counts of this clone. V gene TRBV5-1 combines with J gene TRBJ1-4, with D unresolved. V shed 4 bases and J shed 5 bases, with 12 bases lying between them. Germline CDR1 and CDR2: SGHRS and YFSETQ. The CDR3 covers 14 residues. The CDR3 is CASSTSGANEKLFF. For the CDR3, the DNA is TGCGCCAGCAGCACTTCAGGCGCAAATGAAAAACTGTTTTTT.

This clone came up once. The chain carries TRBV7-9 and TRBJ1-2, with 10 bases identical to TRBD1. Trimming cost V 1 base and J 8 bases; bases outside gene matches: 10. The germline gives CDR1 SEHNR, CDR2 FQNEAQ (reference sequence). This CDR3 spans 16 amino acids. CDR3 loop: CASSLVVDRGPGGYTF. Here the CDR3 DNA reads TGTGCCAGCAGCTTAGTCGTAGACAGGGGGCCGGGCGGCTACACCTTC.

This CDR3 reads CASSQKGSTSGPTDTQYF. DNA of the CDR3: TGCGCCAGCAGCCAAAAAGGGTCTACTAGCGGGCCTACAGATACGCAGTATTTT. The J gene is TRBJ2-3, the V gene TRBV4-1, with TRBD2 matching over 9 bases. The ends lost 2 bases at V and 3 bases at J; junction bases unmatched: 12. The CDR3 is 18 residues long. Germline-derived CDR1 and CDR2 are MGHRA and YSYEKL.

The chain uses TRBV6-5 and TRBJ2-7; D possibly corresponds to TRBD1 (6 bases). CDR3 length equals 14 residues. Per the germline V gene, CDR1 is MNHEY and CDR2 is SVGAGI. Trimming stripped 5 bases from V and 3 bases from J, with 14 bases between. This CDR3 is CASSLQGSSYEQYF. The CDR3 nucleotides read TGTGCCAGCAGTCTACAGGGATCAAGCTACGAGCAGTACTTC.

The V gene is TRBV5-1, the J gene TRBJ2-3; 7 bases map to TRBD1. Germline V CDR1 and CDR2: SGHRS, YFSETQ. The CDR3 runs 13 residues. With 0 bases clipped from V and 6 bases from J, the junction kept 1 base outside the gene matches. CDR3 loop: CASSLVGGDTQYF. CDR3 nucleotides: TGCGCCAGCAGCTTGGTAGGGGGCGATACGCAGTATTTT. The full variable domain, in which reference TRBV5-1 and TRBJ2-3 provide the parts outside the CDR3, is KAGVTQTPRYLIKTRGQQVTLSCSPISGHRSVSWYQQTPGQGLQFLFEYFSETQRNKGNFPGRFSGRQFSNSRSEMNVSTLELGDSALYLCASSLVGGDTQYFGPGTRLTVL.

The chain carries TRBV5-1 and TRBJ2-2, with 9 bases lining up with TRBD1. Germline V gene sequence: CDR1 SGHRS, CDR2 YFSETQ. CDR3 length: 14 amino acids. With V trimmed by 4 bases and J by 6 bases, 4 bases remained unmatched. The CDR3 DNA sequence: TGCGCCAGCAGCCGGGACAGGGACGCCGGGGAGCTGTTTTTT. Translation gives CASSRDRDAGELFF.

Note on this clone: The junction differs from germline at one of its ends, possibly a read error. The chain is built from TRBV6-5 and TRBJ1-6; D not certain. The CDR3 length is 13 residues. The germline V gene encodes CDR1 MNHEY and CDR2 SVGAGI. The CDR3 protein is CASWRELASPLRF. The CDR3 nucleotides are TGTGCCAGCTGGAGGGAGCTGGCGTCACCCCTCCGCTTT.